The present T cell receptor (beta chain) was sequenced within a study of T cells in Graves' hyperthyroidism and ophthalmopathy. Study background: Sampling of peripheral blood happened at initial diagnosis, prior to any treatment. Study-level results: A model built on 13 V-J features separated ophthalmopathy from stable hyperthyroidism. Most thyroid clonotypes that were expanded above 0.001 also turned up in blood.

The CDR3 regions of TCR beta were amplified from RNA transcripts. The HTBI primer set was used in a first-round RT-PCR of the TCR CDR3. TCRdb ran MiXCR on the multiplex PCR reads and lists one entry per CDR3 protein. Of hundreds of thousands of distinct CDR3 sequences listed, 16% are singletons. Worth noting for this clonotype: Its matching antigen is unknown.

CDR3 length: 13 residues. Trimming removed 5 bases at V and 3 bases at J, with 11 bases between. CDR1 is DFQATT, CDR2 SNEGSKA, per germline (reference sequence). It was 10 ml of fresh peripheral blood that supplied the PBMCs. Sequenced input: blood. This chain joins TRBV20-1 and TRBJ1-5; maybe TRBD1 (5 bases). The source of this sequence is a woman aged 25 to 45 with Graves' hyperthyroidism. The CDR3 DNA follows: TGCAGTGCTTGGGACGGTTTCAATCAGCCCCAGCATTTT. The encoded protein is CSAWDGFNQPQHF.